Each of the 7 T cell receptor beta chains below was sequenced from the same sample in a study of T cell responses to AZD1222 COVID-19 vaccine. Clones were read by immunoSEQ multiplex PCR, and TCRdb kept only the in-frame ones, dropping some. The table shows around 120,000 clones, with approximately 90% occurring only once. Material: peripheral blood, obtained on day 0 of AZD1222 vaccination. The receptors shown here come from an adult in good health.

This clone was seen once. For the CDR3, the DNA is TGTGCTAGTGGTGGGAAGCCGGGACAGCGGCCCTATAATTCACCCCTCCACTTT. This sequence encodes CASGGKPGQRPYNSPLHF. J is TRBJ1-6 and V is TRBV12-5, with 7 bases that match TRBD1. Trimming cost V 5 bases and J 2 bases; bases outside gene matches: 12. The CDR3 has 18 residues. Germline-derived CDR1 and CDR2 are LGHNT and FRNRAP.

This chain connects TRBV7-3 to TRBJ2-1, with unresolved D. Germline CDR1 reads SGHTA; CDR2 reads FQGTGA. CDR3 length: 14 amino acids. Deletions cut 1 base from V and 1 base from J, with 5 bases between. CDR3 residues: CASSLNPSYNEQFF. The CDR3 DNA is TGTGCCAGCAGCTTAAACCCATCCTACAATGAGCAGTTCTTC.

This chain joins TRBV4-1 and TRBJ1-4; the match to TRBD1 covers 7 bases. After removal of 1 base from V and 8 bases from J, the junction contained 7 bases not matched to a gene. The CDR3 length is 15 residues. CDR1 is MGHRA, CDR2 YSYEKL, per germline. In nucleotides, the CDR3 is TGCGCCAGCAGCCAAGTGGGACAGTCAAGGGAAAAACTGTTTTTT. This sequence encodes CASSQVGQSREKLFF.

This clone was counted between two and nine times. The J gene is TRBJ2-3, the V gene TRBV5-1; either TRBD1 or TRBD2 may supply D (5 bases each). The CDR3 contains 14 residues. V dropped 4 bases and J dropped 4 bases, with 13 bases sitting between them. Germline loops: CDR1 SGHRS, CDR2 YFSETQ. The CDR3 sequence is CASSHRDGPDTQYF. The CDR3 region has the DNA TGCGCCAGCAGCCACCGGGACGGGCCAGATACGCAGTATTTT.

This clone was recorded only once. This rearrangement joins TRBV6-1 to TRBJ2-3; a possible D gene is TRBD2 (5 bases). Germline V gene lookup returns CDR1 MNHNS and CDR2 SASEGT. V was shortened by 2 bases and J by 8 bases, with 8 bases between the two germline ends. This CDR3 region has 12 residues. For the CDR3, the DNA is TGTGCCAGCAGTGAACCCCGGGGTACGCAGTATTTT. It is translated as CASSEPRGTQYF.

The genes are TRBV3-1 (or the pseudogene TRBV3-2) and TRBJ2-5; 7 bases are a match to TRBD2. The CDR3 extends over 14 amino acids. V lost 0 bases to trimming and J lost 3 bases; unmatched junction nucleotides: 1. Germline V gene lookup returns CDR1 LGHDT and CDR2 YNNKEL (reference sequence). In nucleotides, the CDR3 is TGTGCCAGCAGCCAAGAGGGGGGGAAAGAGACCCAGTACTTC. Translating it yields CASSQEGGKETQYF.

Ten or more counts support this clone. CDR3 region: CASSGRTSGVNEQFF. In nucleotides, the CDR3 is TGTGCCAGCAGCGGGAGGACTAGCGGGGTCAATGAGCAGTTCTTC. This chain links TRBV3-1 (or the pseudogene TRBV3-2) with TRBJ2-1; 12 bases match TRBD2. This CDR3 has 15 amino acids. The V gene end was trimmed by 5 bases and the J gene end by 6 bases; junction bases not matched to a gene: 5. Looked up from germline, CDR1 is LGHDT and CDR2 is YNNKEL (reference sequence).